Each of the 10 T cell receptor beta chains below was sequenced from the same sample in a study of T cells in Graves' hyperthyroidism and ophthalmopathy. The investigators amplified TCR beta CDR3 regions from RNA transcripts. The HTBI primer set drove a first-round RT-PCR of the TCR CDR3. A single record per CDR3 protein comes from TCRdb applying MiXCR to the multiplex PCR reads. This table holds over 500,000 distinct CDR3 sequences, 46% found once. Source material: peripheral blood or thyroid tissue (not recorded which). The source of these receptors is an adult woman with Graves' disease, either hyperthyroidism or ophthalmopathy (not recorded which).

The chain uses TRBV11-2 and TRBJ2-7; possible D gene TRBD2, 5 bases. This CDR3 is 15 amino acids long. CDR1 SGHAT and CDR2 FQNNGV come from the germline V gene. V was clipped by 5 bases and J by 3 bases, with 17 bases between them. The CDR3, as DNA: TGTGCCAGCAGCGCTGGGTGGGAGATCAGCTACGAGCAGTACTTC. It is translated as CASSAGWEISYEQYF.

This clonotype has at least ten counts. V gene TRBV20-1 combines with J gene TRBJ2-7; TRBD2 matches at 9 bases. Germline CDR1 reads DFQATT; CDR2 reads SNEGSKA (reference sequence). Losses at the gene ends were 4 bases for V and 7 bases for J; bases not matched to a gene: 11. This CDR3 comprises 14 residues. This chain's CDR3 is CSAIYLAGVREQYF. The CDR3 nucleotides are TGCAGTGCTATCTACTTAGCGGGAGTGAGAGAGCAGTACTTC.

This clonotype was seen ten or more times. This sequence joins TRBV6-1 and TRBJ2-5; TRBD2 aligns across 14 bases. The V and J ends lost 6 bases and 4 bases, in that order; junction bases with no gene match: 7. The CDR3 is 16 amino acids. Germline CDR1 MNHNS, CDR2 SASEGT. CDR3 sequence reads: CASRLTSGRERETQYF. In nucleotides, the CDR3 is TGTGCCAGCAGACTGACTAGCGGGAGGGAACGAGAGACCCAGTACTTC.

CDR3 nucleotide sequence: TGTGCCAGCTCCCAAAGGACAGTGTCCACTGAAGCTTTCTTT. This codes for CASSQRTVSTEAFF. The rearrangement joins TRBV18 to TRBJ1-1, with a weak D call TRBD1 (6 bases). The germline CDR1 and CDR2 sequences are KGHSH and LQKENI. The CDR3 sequence is 14 residues long. V was cut by 6 bases and J by 4 bases, with 15 bases left in between.

This sequence joins TRBV20-1 and TRBJ2-3; D gene unclear. CDR1 and CDR2 from the germline V gene are DFQATT and SNEGSKA (reference sequence). This CDR3 region has 15 residues. Trimming stripped 6 bases from V and 0 bases from J, with 16 bases between. The CDR3 nucleotides are TGCAGTGCGCTCTCTCGAGGTTCTAGCACAGATACGCAGTATTTT. Its protein is CSALSRGSSTDTQYF.

This clonotype appeared many times. The chain is built from TRBV15 and TRBJ2-7; D not resolved. The CDR3 is 13 amino acids. Germline CDR1 LNHNV, CDR2 YYDKDF (reference sequence). V lost 0 bases and J lost 7, with 10 bases in between. The CDR3 bases are TGTGCCACCAGCAGAGACCGGCTCGGGGAGCAGTACTTC. Translating it yields CATSRDRLGEQYF.

V and J are TRBV15 and TRBJ1-5; D uncertain. The V and J ends lost 0 bases and 5 bases respectively, with 11 bases between them. Germline lookup yields CDR1 LNHNV and CDR2 YYDKDF (reference sequence). This CDR3 has 15 residues. The DNA for the CDR3 is TGTGCCACCAGCAGAGATGGGGTTTTTCATCAGCCCCAGCATTTT. Its translation: CATSRDGVFHQPQHF. Full variable domain (missing parts from reference TRBV15 and TRBJ1-5): DAMVIQNPRYQVTQFGKPVTLSCSQTLNHNVMYWYQQKSSQAPKLLFHYYDKDFNNEADTPDNFQSRRPNTSFCFLDIRSPGLGDTAMYLCATSRDGVFHQPQHFGDGTRLSIL.

This chain connects TRBV7-9 to TRBJ1-6; the match to TRBD1 covers 8 bases. Germline V gives CDR1 SEHNR, CDR2 FQNEAQ (reference sequence). With V trimmed by 10 bases and J by 7 bases, 9 bases remained unmatched. The CDR3 totals 14 residues. The DNA for the CDR3 is TGTGCCACCGAATTTGCAGGGGGCAATTCACCCCTCCACTTT. It is translated as CATEFAGGNSPLHF.

This clonotype occurred many times. The rearrangement links TRBV20-1 to TRBJ2-5; D gene unclear. This CDR3 has 15 residues. Germline lookup yields CDR1 DFQATT and CDR2 SNEGSKA (reference sequence). V shed 5 bases and J shed 2 bases, with 18 bases lying between them. DNA of the CDR3: TGCAGTGCTTACCCCTGGACGGGTGTACAAGAGACCCAGTACTTC. This codes for CSAYPWTGVQETQYF.

The V call is TRBV29-1, the J call TRBJ2-5; D might be TRBD1 (6 bases). CDR3 size: 14 residues. Trimming left V 2 bases short and J 3 bases short, with 13 bases between. The germline V gene encodes CDR1 SQVTM and CDR2 ANQGSEA. CDR3 residues: CSVEPGHLEETQYF. The CDR3 DNA reads as TGCAGCGTTGAACCGGGACACCTCGAAGAGACCCAGTACTTC.